This T cell receptor (beta chain) was sequenced in a study of post-analysis software for immune sequencing data. As for the study in general: Clinical courses comprised relapsing-remitting, secondary progressive and progressive-relapsing multiple sclerosis.

Included in the TCR beta cDNA libraries were unique molecular identifiers. Between about 1 and 11 million T cells gave rise to around 500,000 cDNA molecules. TCRdb reanalysed the PCR reads using MiXCR and keeps one entry per CDR3 protein. The sample has approximately 460,000 distinct CDR3 sequences; around 40% are singletons. General observations from the study: Relative to controls, patients had several TRBV segments at higher frequency, with TRBV5-6, TRBV5-1 and TRBV20-1 among these. Relative to controls, patients with multiple sclerosis showed significantly lower normalized Chao1 diversity. Same-batch preparations were strongly co-clustered by F measure.

The length of the CDR3 is 18 residues. Germline-derived CDR1 and CDR2 are MDHEN and SYDVKM. Of note for this clonotype: No antigen is known for it.

The chain combines TRBV28 with TRBJ2-4, with a weak D call TRBD2 (6 bases). The tail of the sequence fits TRBJ2-7 better, so the J call may be wrong. The clonotype was recovered from a girl aged 5-17 years with multiple sclerosis. The specimen was blood. CDR3 bases: TGTGCCAGCAGTTTATCGGAGGGTCTGGGTAGTCCGAACGACGAGCAGTACTTC. Translating gives CASSLSEGLGSPNDEQYF.